A selection of T cell receptor beta chains follows, all from one sample in a study of cytomegalovirus exposure and HLA in healthy donors. Produced via immunoSEQ multiplex PCR; TCRdb's table is partial and in-frame only. The table records roughly 180,000 clones, around 72% of them present only once. Source material: PBMCs. These TCRs come from a female donor in good health and CMV-seronegative. The CDR3 runs from the conserved cysteine through the conserved F or W. A D gene is named only where the DNA matches it firmly. Rows give clone size only sometimes, using once, few, many, or a class for an expanded clone.

clone size	J gene	CDR3 length	D gene	V gene	CDR3 DNA	CDR3 protein
.	TRBJ2-3	14	TRBD2	TRBV6-5	TGTGCCAGCAGCGGGGGGGCTAGCACAGATACGCAGTATTTT	CASSGGASTDTQYF
.	TRBJ2-1	16	TRBD2	TRBV5-1	TGCGCCAGCAGCTATGCGGGAGTAGCATCCTACAATGAGCAGTTCTTC	CASSYAGVASYNEQFF
.	TRBJ2-1	15	.	TRBV5-1	TGCGCCAGCAGCCAACGAGCGGGTTTAATGAATGAGCAGTTCTTC	CASSQRAGLMNEQFF
.	TRBJ2-7	15	.	TRBV4-2	TGTGCCAGCAGCCAAGATGTAGCGAGCTCCTACGAGCAGTACTTC	CASSQDVASSYEQYF
.	TRBJ1-2	15	.	TRBV7-2	TGTGCCAGCAGCTTTTTTCGGTCCTCTAACTATGGCTACACCTTC	CASSFFRSSNYGYTF
.	TRBJ1-1	11	.	TRBV15	TGTGCCACCAGCGGAACAGGCGAAGCTTTCTTT	CATSGTGEAFF
.	TRBJ2-5	16	TRBD2	TRBV18	TGTGCCAGCTCACCACCGCTTAGCGGGGAGCAAGAGACCCAGTACTTC	CASSPPLSGEQETQYF
.	TRBJ2-5	15	TRBD2	TRBV29-1	TGCAGCGTTGGGGGACTAGCGGAGGGACGGGAGACCCAGTACTTC	CSVGGLAEGRETQYF
.	TRBJ2-4	14	TRBD1	TRBV19	TGTGCCAGTAGTCCCCGGACAGGACTAAACATTCAGTACTTC	CASSPRTGLNIQYF
.	TRBJ1-1	16	TRBD1	TRBV5-1	TGCGCCAGCAGCTTTGGCAGGGGGCAAGTAAACACTGAAGCTTTCTTT	CASSFGRGQVNTEAFF
.	TRBJ1-6	16	.	TRBV7-2	TGTGCCAGCAGCCAAAGGGGAAGGGCCTATAATTCACCCCTCCACTTT	CASSQRGRAYNSPLHF
.	TRBJ1-2	16	.	TRBV28	TGTGCCAGCAGTTTTGGTGCTCTCCCCGGGGTCTATGGCTACACCTTC	CASSFGALPGVYGYTF
.	TRBJ1-5	13	.	TRBV2	TGTGCCAGCAGCGGACAGTCAAATCAGCCCCAGCATTTT	CASSGQSNQPQHF
.	TRBJ2-3	14	.	TRBV7-2	TGTGCCAGCAGCCCCGGACTATACACAGATACGCAGTATTTT	CASSPGLYTDTQYF
few	TRBJ1-2	14	TRBD1	TRBV5-6	TGTGCCAGCAGCTCTGGGACAGGGGGCTTTGGCTACACCTTC	CASSSGTGGFGYTF
.	TRBJ2-1	15	TRBD2	TRBV15	TGTGCCACCAGCATTGGGACTAGCGGGAGTCTTGAGCAGTTCTTC	CATSIGTSGSLEQFF
.	TRBJ2-7	14	TRBD2	TRBV2	TGTGCCACGAGCTCCGGGACTAGCTCCTACGAGCAGTACTTC	CATSSGTSSYEQYF
.	TRBJ2-1	14	.	TRBV9	TGTGCCAGCAGCGTAGAGGGGCCGGACAATGAGCAGTTCTTC	CASSVEGPDNEQFF
.	TRBJ1-4	15	.	TRBV10-1	TGCGCCAGCAGTTCGAAGACAGGTTATAATGAAAAACTGTTTTTT	CASSSKTGYNEKLFF
.	TRBJ2-3	14	.	TRBV4-1	TGCGCCAGCAGCCAACCAGGGAGGACAGATACGCAGTATTTT	CASSQPGRTDTQYF
once	TRBJ2-1	15	TRBD2	TRBV5-1	TGCGCCAGCAGCTCCACTAGCGCCTCCTACAATGAGCAGTTCTTC	CASSSTSASYNEQFF
.	TRBJ2-7	15	TRBD1	TRBV27	TGTGCCAGCAGGTATCCCAGGGGGCTCTCCTACGAGCAGTACTTC	CASRYPRGLSYEQYF
.	TRBJ1-6	12	.	TRBV7-9	TGTGCCAGCAGCTTAGTGGAGGGTCCCCTCCACTTT	CASSLVEGPLHF
.	TRBJ1-5	15	.	TRBV28	TGTGCCAGCAGTGATACTCCCCCCAGCAATCAGCCCCAGCATTTT	CASSDTPPSNQPQHF
.	TRBJ2-1	15	.	TRBV19	TGTGCCAGTACCACAGACAGACGTTCATACAATGAGCAGTTCTTC	CASTTDRRSYNEQFF
.	TRBJ2-7	15	TRBD1	TRBV7-9	TGTGCCAGCAGCTCAACGGGGGACAGGGCCCACGAGCAGTACTTC	CASSSTGDRAHEQYF
.	TRBJ2-7	13	.	TRBV28	TGTGCCAGCAGTTTTTATACTTCCTACGAGCAGTACTTC	CASSFYTSYEQYF
.	TRBJ1-2	15	.	TRBV7-7	TGTGCTAGCAGCTTATGTCGTTGGTCTACCTATGGCTACACCTTC	CASSLCRWSTYGYTF
.	TRBJ1-1	14	.	TRBV28	TGTGCCAGCACCCTGGACCTCCGGGGCACTGAAGCTTTCTTT	CASTLDLRGTEAFF
.	TRBJ1-4	16	.	TRBV19	TGTGCCAGTAGTGCCCCCCGACAGGCAACTAATGAAAAACTGTTTTTT	CASSAPRQATNEKLFF
.	TRBJ2-2	15	TRBD2	TRBV27	TGTGCCAGCAGTCCCCTTAGCGGGAGGACCGGGGAGCTGTTTTTT	CASSPLSGRTGELFF
.	TRBJ1-5	12	TRBD1	TRBV28	TGTGCCACTCAGAGACCGGGGAGGGACAGGGAATTT	CATQRPGRDREF
.	TRBJ2-5	16	TRBD2	TRBV5-3	TGTGCCAGAAGCTTAGGTCTTGGGACTAGCAGGGAGACCCAGTACTTC	CARSLGLGTSRETQYF
.	TRBJ1-5	13	.	TRBV7-9	TGTGCCAGCAGCCTCACAGGTGAACAGCCCCAGCATTTT	CASSLTGEQPQHF
.	TRBJ2-1	15	TRBD2	TRBV7-3	TGTGCCAGCAGCTTAACTGCGGGGGGGGACAATGAGCAGTTCTTC	CASSLTAGGDNEQFF
.	TRBJ1-1	15	.	TRBV7-9	TGTGCCAGCAGCTTAGCCGGGGGACCGGGGACTGAAGCTTTCTTT	CASSLAGGPGTEAFF
.	TRBJ1-2	14	.	TRBV25-1	TGTGCCAGCAGTGTCGACAGGCCACCTTATGGTTACACCTTC	CASSVDRPPYGYTF
once	TRBJ2-1	16	.	TRBV5-1	TGCGCCAGCAGCTTGCTAGGGCAGGGTACCTACAATGAGCAGTTCTTC	CASSLLGQGTYNEQFF
.	TRBJ2-3	15	TRBD1	TRBV9	TGTGCCAGCAGCGTGCGGCAGGGGGCGACAGATACGCAGTATTTT	CASSVRQGATDTQYF
.	TRBJ1-1	14	.	TRBV29-1	TGCAGCGTTGCGGCTACAGGGCTGAACACTGAAGCTTTCTTT	CSVAATGLNTEAFF
.	TRBJ2-7	13	.	TRBV6-5	TGTGCCAGCAGGGGGGCAGGGGGGCGTATCGAGTACTTC	CASRGAGGRIEYF
.	TRBJ1-5	14	.	TRBV4-2	TGTGCCAGCAGCCGCCCAGGCGACAATCAGCCCCAGCATTTT	CASSRPGDNQPQHF
.	TRBJ2-3	16	TRBD1	TRBV29-1	TGCAGCGTTGATAACCCGGGACAGGGGATCGCAGATACGCAGTATTTT	CSVDNPGQGIADTQYF
once	TRBJ1-2	14	.	TRBV28	TGTGCCAGCAGTTTATGGGGCGACAGTTATGGCTACACCTTC	CASSLWGDSYGYTF
.	TRBJ2-7	11	.	TRBV20-1	TGCAGTGCTAAGGAGACCTTCGAGCAGTACTTC	CSAKETFEQYF
.	TRBJ2-5	15	.	TRBV7-9	TGTGCCAGCAGCTCGGCGGGACTTAGACAAGAGACCCAGTACTTC	CASSSAGLRQETQYF
.	TRBJ1-2	16	.	TRBV6-5	TGTGCCAGCAGTTACTCGATCGGGGAGGGGAACTATGGCTACACCTTC	CASSYSIGEGNYGYTF
.	TRBJ2-2	18	TRBD2	TRBV4-3	TGCGCCAGCAGCCAAGATGCGGGACTAGCGGCGAACACCGGGGAGCTGTTTTTT	CASSQDAGLAANTGELFF
.	TRBJ2-7	15	TRBD2	TRBV9	TGTGCCAGCAGCGTAGAACTAGCGGGGCCCTACGAGCAGTACTTC	CASSVELAGPYEQYF
.	TRBJ1-5	14	TRBD1	TRBV18	TGTGCCAGCTCACTACAGGGGGGTAGTCAGCCCCAGCATTTT	CASSLQGGSQPQHF
.	TRBJ2-3	17	TRBD2	TRBV4-2	TGTGCCAGCAGCCAAGAAGCGGGAGGGCCTAGCACAGATACGCAGTATTTT	CASSQEAGGPSTDTQYF
.	TRBJ1-2	13	.	TRBV4-3	TGCGCCAGCGCCCGGGAAGCTAACTATGGCTACACCTTC	CASAREANYGYTF
.	TRBJ2-7	15	.	TRBV4-2	TGTGCCAGCAGCCAAGATGTACAGAACTCCTACGAGCAGTACTTC	CASSQDVQNSYEQYF
.	TRBJ1-1	15	.	TRBV27	TGTGCCAGCAACCTCAGGGCCCCCTATAAAGCTGAAGCTTTCTTT	CASNLRAPYKAEAFF
.	TRBJ2-4	16	TRBD2	TRBV7-2	TGTGCCAGCAGCAAGATCGGGGGAGGGACTGGGAACATTCAGTACTTC	CASSKIGGGTGNIQYF
once	TRBJ2-5	18	.	TRBV4-1	TGCGCCAGCAGCCAAGGGCCGACGCGGGGCCGGGGAGGCGAGACCCAGTACTTC	CASSQGPTRGRGGETQYF
.	TRBJ2-5	19	TRBD2	TRBV4-1	TGCGCCAGCAGCCAAGTGAATTCCGGGGCTAGCGGGTTAGAAGAGACCCAGTACTTC	CASSQVNSGASGLEETQYF
.	TRBJ2-2	16	.	TRBV7-3	TGTGCCAGCAGCTCCCGACAGGCCTCGAACACCGGGGAGCTGTTTTTT	CASSSRQASNTGELFF
.	TRBJ2-7	14	TRBD1	TRBV28	TGTGCCAGCAGGGTGGACAGGGTGGCGTACGAGCAGTACTTC	CASRVDRVAYEQYF
.	TRBJ2-7	15	TRBD2	TRBV2	TGTGCCAGCAGTGACGCGGGAGGGAGCTCCTACGAGCAGTACTTC	CASSDAGGSSYEQYF